This entry features one T cell receptor (beta chain) sequence. This sample is part of a study of blood T cell repertoires in COVID-19. About the research overall: From the United States, Italy and Spain came samples of acute and convalescent COVID-19.

Here immunoSEQ multiplex PCR was the method, and the copy in TCRdb shows in-frame clones only, minus some. The sample includes about 140,000 clones, 80% to 90% seen only once; the top ten take approximately 10%. Germline-derived CDR1 and CDR2 are SEHNR and FQNEAQ (reference sequence). V was trimmed by 5 bases and J by 5 bases, leaving 12 bases between them. The length of the CDR3 is 13 residues. The TCR sequence derives from a woman of 80 years or more with acute or convalescent COVID-19. The chain joins TRBV7-9 to TRBJ1-2; TRBD1 is a possible D gene (6 bases). The specimen sequenced was peripheral blood. The CDR3 spells CASSHGQGYGYTF. CDR3 bases: TGTGCCAGCAGCCACGGCCAGGGGTATGGCTACACCTTC.